The 5 T cell receptor beta chains given below trace back to one sample, sequenced in a study of human T cells and chemical hapten exposure. TCRdb ran MiXCR on the RACE reads and lists one entry per CDR3 protein. Among 360,000 or so distinct CDR3 sequences listed, about 6% were seen once. Time point here: patch test 2, 6 weeks after DPC sensitization. The sample's treatment: therapeutic diphenylcyclopropenone sensitization with weekly scalp DPC. The sample in question was whole blood, obtained in connection with sensitization to the hapten diphenylcyclopropenone (DPC). Source of these receptors: a woman aged 18-30 years with alopecia areata. Some clones in this sample may be carry-over from other donors' samples.

This chain links TRBV5-1 with TRBJ2-7; D gene ambiguous. Trimming stripped 0 bases from V and 0 bases from J, with 13 bases between. Germline V gives CDR1 SGHRS, CDR2 YFSETQ. This CDR3 has 16 residues. CDR3 protein: CASSLDLVQASYEQYF. The CDR3 DNA is TGCGCCAGCAGCTTGGACCTGGTCCAGGCCTCCTACGAGCAGTACTTC.

In this sample, this clonotype turned up many times. The chain joins TRBV9 to TRBJ1-1; the D is unclear. This CDR3 is built from 15 residues. Germline CDR1 SGDLS, CDR2 YYNGEE. Trimming pared 0 bases from V and 4 bases from J, leaving 13 bases between. The CDR3 spells CASSVAGGLGTEAFF. The CDR3 DNA reads as TGTGCCAGCAGCGTAGCGGGCGGGCTAGGCACTGAAGCTTTCTTT.

This clonotype was counted between two and nine times. V and J are TRBV18 and TRBJ2-7, with no clear D. The germline CDR1 and CDR2 sequences are KGHSH and LQKENI. V was trimmed by 3 bases and J by 1 base, leaving 10 bases between them. The CDR3 consists of 14 residues. CDR3 DNA: TGTGCCAGCTCACCGGGGTCCGAGTCCTACGAGCAGTACTTC. This codes for CASSPGSESYEQYF.

This clonotype has at least ten counts. Here the CDR3 reads CASSFGLANYGYTF. In DNA, the CDR3 is TGTGCCAGCAGTTTTGGTTTGGCTAACTATGGCTACACCTTC. The chain combines TRBV28 with TRBJ1-2, with D unclear. The CDR3 sequence is 14 residues long. Germline CDR1 MDHEN, CDR2 SYDVKM. Trimming took 3 bases from V and 0 from J, leaving 8 bases between them.

V gene TRBV7-2 combines with J gene TRBJ1-5; D is ambiguous. The CDR3 contains 15 residues. Germline V gene sequence: CDR1 SGHTA, CDR2 FQGNSA. The V and J ends lost 1 base and 6 bases respectively, with 13 bases between them. The CDR3 nucleotides read TGTGCCAGCAGCTTAGGGCTCGGGCCCGGTCAGCCCCAGCATTTT. Translating it yields CASSLGLGPGQPQHF.